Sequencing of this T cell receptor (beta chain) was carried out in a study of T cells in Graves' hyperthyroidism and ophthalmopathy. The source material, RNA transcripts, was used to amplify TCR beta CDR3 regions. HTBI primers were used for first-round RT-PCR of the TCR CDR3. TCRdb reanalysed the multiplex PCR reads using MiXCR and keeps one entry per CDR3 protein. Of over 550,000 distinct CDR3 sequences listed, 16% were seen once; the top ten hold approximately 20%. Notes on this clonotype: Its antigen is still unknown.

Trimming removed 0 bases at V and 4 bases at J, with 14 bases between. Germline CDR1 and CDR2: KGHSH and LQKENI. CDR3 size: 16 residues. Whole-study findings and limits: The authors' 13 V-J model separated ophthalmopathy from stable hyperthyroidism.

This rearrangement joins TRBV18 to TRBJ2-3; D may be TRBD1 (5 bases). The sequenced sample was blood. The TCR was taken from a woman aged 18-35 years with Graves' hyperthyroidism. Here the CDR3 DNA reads TGTGCCAGCTCACCACCGGGCAGGGTCGCAGCAGATACGCAGTATTTT. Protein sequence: CASSPPGRVAADTQYF.